The present TCR beta chain was sequenced within a study of beta chain features in type 1 diabetes. Overall study findings and caveats: Naive, central memory and Treg TCRB repertoires seemed to resemble each other more closely in patients than they did in healthy donors.

To note about this clone: Its antigen is not known.

Sequenced material consisted of expressed TCRB transcripts (all of the isolated RNA was reverse transcribed). TCRdb keeps only in-frame clones here, not all; method: immunoSEQ multiplex PCR. The sample includes hundreds of thousands of clones, about a sixth of them seen just once. V lost 0 bases, J lost 2 bases, and 9 bases lay in between. CDR1 and CDR2 (germline): MNHEY, SVGAGI. The CDR3 loop spans 15 amino acids. The chain employs TRBV6-5 and TRBJ2-3, with D possibly matching TRBD1 (5 bases). The source of this sequence is a woman younger than 30 in good health. The sequencing input was naive CD4+ T cells from blood. The CDR3 bases are TGTGCCAGCAGTTACTCGACAGTAACCACAGATACGCAGTATTTT. Its translation is CASSYSTVTTDTQYF.